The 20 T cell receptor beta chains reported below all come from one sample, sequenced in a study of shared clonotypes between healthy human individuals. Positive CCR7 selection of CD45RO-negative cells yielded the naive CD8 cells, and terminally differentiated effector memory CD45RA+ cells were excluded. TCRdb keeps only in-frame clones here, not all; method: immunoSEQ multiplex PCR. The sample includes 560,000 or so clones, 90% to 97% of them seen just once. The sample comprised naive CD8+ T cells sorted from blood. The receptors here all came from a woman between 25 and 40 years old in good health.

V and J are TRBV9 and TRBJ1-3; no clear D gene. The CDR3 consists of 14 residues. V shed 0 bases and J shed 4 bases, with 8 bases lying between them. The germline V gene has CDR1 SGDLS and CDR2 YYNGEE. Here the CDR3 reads CASSVDREGNTIYF. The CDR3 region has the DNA TGTGCCAGCAGCGTAGATCGGGAGGGAAACACCATATATTTT.

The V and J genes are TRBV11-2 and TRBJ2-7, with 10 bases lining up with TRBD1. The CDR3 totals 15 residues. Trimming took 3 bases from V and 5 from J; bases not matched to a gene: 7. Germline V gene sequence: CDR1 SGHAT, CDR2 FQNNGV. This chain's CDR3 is CASSLGRDRGHEQYF. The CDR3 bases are TGTGCCAGCAGCTTGGGCCGGGACAGGGGTCACGAGCAGTACTTC.

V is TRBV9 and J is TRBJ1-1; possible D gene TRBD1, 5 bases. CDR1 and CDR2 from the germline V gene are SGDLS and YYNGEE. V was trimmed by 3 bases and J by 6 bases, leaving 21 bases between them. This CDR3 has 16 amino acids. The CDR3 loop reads CASSAREGTLSPEAFF. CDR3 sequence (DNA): TGTGCCAGCAGCGCAAGAGAAGGGACCCTGAGCCCTGAAGCTTTCTTT.

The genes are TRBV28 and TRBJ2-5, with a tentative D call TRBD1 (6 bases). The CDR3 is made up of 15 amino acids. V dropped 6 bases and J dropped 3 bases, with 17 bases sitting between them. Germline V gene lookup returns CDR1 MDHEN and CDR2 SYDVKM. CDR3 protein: CASSQFRGAEETQYF. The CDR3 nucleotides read TGTGCCAGCAGCCAGTTCAGGGGCGCGGAAGAGACCCAGTACTTC.

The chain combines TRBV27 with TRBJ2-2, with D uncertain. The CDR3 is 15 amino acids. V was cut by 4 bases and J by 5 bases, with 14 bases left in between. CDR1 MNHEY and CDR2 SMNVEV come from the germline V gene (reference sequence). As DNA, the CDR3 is TGTGCCAGCAGTTCCGGACCCCGACCGACCGGGGAGCTGTTTTTT. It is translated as CASSSGPRPTGELFF.

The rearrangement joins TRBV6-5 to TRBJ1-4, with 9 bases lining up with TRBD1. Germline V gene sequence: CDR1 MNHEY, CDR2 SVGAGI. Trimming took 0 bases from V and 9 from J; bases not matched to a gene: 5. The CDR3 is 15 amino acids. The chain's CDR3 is CASSYSGQGSKKLFF. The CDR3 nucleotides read TGTGCCAGCAGTTACTCGGGACAGGGAAGTAAAAAACTGTTTTTT.

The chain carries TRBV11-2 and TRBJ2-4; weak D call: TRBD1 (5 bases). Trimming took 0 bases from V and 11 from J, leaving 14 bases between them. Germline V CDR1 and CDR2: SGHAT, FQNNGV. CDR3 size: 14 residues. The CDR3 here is CASSLDPAMGLQYF. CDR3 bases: TGTGCCAGCAGCTTAGACCCCGCGATGGGGCTTCAGTACTTC.

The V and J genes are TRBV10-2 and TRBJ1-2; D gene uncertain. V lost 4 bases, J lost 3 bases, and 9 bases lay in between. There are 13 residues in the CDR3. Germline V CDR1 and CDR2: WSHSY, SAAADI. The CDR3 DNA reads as TGCGCCAGCAGTGTTGGATGGGACTATGGCTACACCTTC. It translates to CASSVGWDYGYTF.

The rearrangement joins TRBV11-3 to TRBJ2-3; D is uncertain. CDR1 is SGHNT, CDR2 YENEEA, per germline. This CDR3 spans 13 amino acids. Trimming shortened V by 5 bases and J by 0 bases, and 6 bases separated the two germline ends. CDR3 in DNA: TGTGCCAGCAGCCTCTTAAGCACAGATACGCAGTATTTT. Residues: CASSLLSTDTQYF.

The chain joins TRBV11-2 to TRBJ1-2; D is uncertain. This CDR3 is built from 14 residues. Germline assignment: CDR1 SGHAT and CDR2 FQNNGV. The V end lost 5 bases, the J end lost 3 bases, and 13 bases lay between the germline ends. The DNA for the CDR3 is TGTGCCAGCAGCCCCGGAGGTCTATACTATGGCTACACCTTC. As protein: CASSPGGLYYGYTF.

Here the CDR3 reads CASSARLVGDIQYF. Here the CDR3 DNA reads TGTGCCAGCAGCGCAAGACTAGTAGGTGACATTCAGTACTTC. The rearrangement uses TRBV9 and TRBJ2-4, with D possibly matching TRBD2 (6 bases). The V gene lost 3 bases and the J gene lost 8 bases, with 15 bases spanning the gap. Per the germline V gene, CDR1 is SGDLS and CDR2 is YYNGEE. The CDR3 spans 14 residues.

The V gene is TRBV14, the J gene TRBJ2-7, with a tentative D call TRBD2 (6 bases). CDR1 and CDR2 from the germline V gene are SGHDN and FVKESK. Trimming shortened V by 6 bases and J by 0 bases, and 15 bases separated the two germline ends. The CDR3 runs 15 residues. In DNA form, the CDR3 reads TGTGCCAGCAGTCCTTTTCGCGGGAACTCCTACGAGCAGTACTTC. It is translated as CASSPFRGNSYEQYF.

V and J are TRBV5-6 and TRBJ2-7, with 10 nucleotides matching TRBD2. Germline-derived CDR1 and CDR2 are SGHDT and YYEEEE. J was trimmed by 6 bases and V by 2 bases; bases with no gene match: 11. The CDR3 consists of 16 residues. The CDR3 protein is CASSFWPSGSIGEQYF. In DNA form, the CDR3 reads TGTGCCAGCAGCTTCTGGCCTAGCGGGAGTATTGGCGAGCAGTACTTC.

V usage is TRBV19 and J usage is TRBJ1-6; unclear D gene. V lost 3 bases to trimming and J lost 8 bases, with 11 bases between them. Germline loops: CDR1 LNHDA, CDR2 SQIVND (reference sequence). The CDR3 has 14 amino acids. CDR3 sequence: CASSMQVSDSPLHF. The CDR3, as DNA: TGTGCCAGTAGTATGCAGGTTTCGGATTCACCCCTCCACTTT.

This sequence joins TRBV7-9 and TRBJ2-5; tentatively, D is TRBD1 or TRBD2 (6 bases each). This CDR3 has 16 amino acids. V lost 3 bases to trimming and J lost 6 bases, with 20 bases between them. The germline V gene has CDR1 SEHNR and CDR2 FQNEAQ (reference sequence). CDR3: CASSLGRGGLEKTQYF. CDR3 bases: TGTGCCAGCAGCTTGGGCAGGGGAGGCTTAGAAAAGACCCAGTACTTC.

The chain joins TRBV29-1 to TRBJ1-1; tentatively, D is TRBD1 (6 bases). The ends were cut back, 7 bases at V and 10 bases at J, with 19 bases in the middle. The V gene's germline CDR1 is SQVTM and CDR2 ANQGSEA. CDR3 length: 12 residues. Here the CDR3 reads CSDFQLGAGAFF. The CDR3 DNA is TGCAGCGACTTCCAATTGGGGGCGGGAGCTTTCTTT.

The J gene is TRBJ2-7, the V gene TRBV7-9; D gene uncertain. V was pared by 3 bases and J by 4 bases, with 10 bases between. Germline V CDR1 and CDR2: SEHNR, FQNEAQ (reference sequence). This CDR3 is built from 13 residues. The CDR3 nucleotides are TGTGCCAGCAGCTTTGGGCCGCGGTACGAGCAGTACTTC. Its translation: CASSFGPRYEQYF. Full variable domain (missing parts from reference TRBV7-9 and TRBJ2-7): DTGVSQNPRHKITKRGQNVTFRCDPISEHNRLYWYRQTLGQGPEFLTYFQNEAQLEKSRLLSDRFSAERPKGSFSTLEIQRTEQGDSAMYLCASSFGPRYEQYFGPGTRLTVT.

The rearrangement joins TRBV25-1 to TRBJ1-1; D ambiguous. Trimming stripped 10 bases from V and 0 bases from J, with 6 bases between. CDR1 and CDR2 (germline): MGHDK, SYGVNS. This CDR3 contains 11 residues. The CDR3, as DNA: TGTGCCACCCGGTTGAACACTGAAGCTTTCTTT. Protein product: CATRLNTEAFF.

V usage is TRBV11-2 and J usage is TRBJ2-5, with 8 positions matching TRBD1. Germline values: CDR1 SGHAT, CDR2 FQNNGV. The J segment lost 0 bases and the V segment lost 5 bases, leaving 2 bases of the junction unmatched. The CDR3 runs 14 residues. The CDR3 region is CASSPDRDQETQYF. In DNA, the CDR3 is TGTGCCAGCAGCCCGGACAGGGACCAAGAGACCCAGTACTTC.

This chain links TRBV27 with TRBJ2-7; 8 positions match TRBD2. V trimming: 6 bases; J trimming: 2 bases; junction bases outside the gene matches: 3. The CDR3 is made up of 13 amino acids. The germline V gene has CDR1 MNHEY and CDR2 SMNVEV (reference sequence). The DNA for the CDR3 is TGTGCCAGCAGACCGGGGGGGGCCTACGAGCAGTACTTC. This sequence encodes CASRPGGAYEQYF.